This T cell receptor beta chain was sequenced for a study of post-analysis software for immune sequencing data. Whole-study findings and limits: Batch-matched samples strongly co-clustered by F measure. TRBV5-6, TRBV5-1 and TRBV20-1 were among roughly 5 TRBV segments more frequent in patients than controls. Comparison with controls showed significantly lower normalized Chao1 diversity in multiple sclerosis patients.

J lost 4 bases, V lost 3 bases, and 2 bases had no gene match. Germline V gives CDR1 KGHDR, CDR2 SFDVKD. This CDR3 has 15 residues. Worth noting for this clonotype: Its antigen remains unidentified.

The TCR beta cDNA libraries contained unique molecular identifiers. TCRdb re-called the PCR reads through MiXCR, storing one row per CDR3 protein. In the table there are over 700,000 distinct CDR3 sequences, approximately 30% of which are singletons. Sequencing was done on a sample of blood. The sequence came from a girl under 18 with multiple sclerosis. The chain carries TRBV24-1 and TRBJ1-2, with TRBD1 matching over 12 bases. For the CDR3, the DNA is TGTGCCACCAGTGATAGGGGACAGGGGGCCTATGGCTACACCTTC. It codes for CATSDRGQGAYGYTF.